These 26 T cell receptor beta chains came from one sample sequenced in a study of T-cell reconstitution after alpha-beta-depleted transplantation in children. Using unique molecular identifiers, the investigators prepared the TCRbeta library. Using its own MiXCR run on the PCR reads, TCRdb lists one record per CDR3 protein. The sample records some 200,000 distinct CDR3 sequences, approximately 14% being singletons. This sample comprised PBMCs from the stem cell graft donor, obtained from the stem cell graft. The source of these receptors is a human donor who donated a stem cell graft to a child with acute lymphoblastic leukemia.

This clonotype was seen ten or more times. This chain connects TRBV28 to TRBJ1-6; no clear D gene. CDR3 size: 14 residues. Germline lookup yields CDR1 MDHEN and CDR2 SYDVKM. Trimming shortened V by 6 bases and J by 7 bases, and 13 bases separated the two germline ends. CDR3 sequence reads: CASSLGRRNSPLHF. As DNA, the CDR3 is TGTGCCAGCAGCCTGGGGAGACGGAATTCACCCCTCCACTTT. Based on the CDR3 plus reference TRBV28 and TRBJ1-6, the full variable domain is DVKVTQSSRYLVKRTGEKVFLECVQDMDHENMFWYRQDPGLGLRLIYFSYDVKMKEKGDIPEGYSVSREKKERFSLILESASTNQTSMYLCASSLGRRNSPLHFGNGTRLTVT.

About this clonotype: This may arise from a read error, as a much more abundant clone is one base away. The rearrangement joins TRBV25-1 to TRBJ1-1, with D uncertain. The germline V gene has CDR1 MGHDK and CDR2 SYGVNS. Trimming took 0 bases from V and 6 from J, leaving 11 bases between them. The CDR3 is made up of 14 amino acids. CDR3 in amino acids: CASSEYPNPAEAFF. CDR3 DNA: TGTGCCAGCAGTGAATACCCCAACCCCGCTGAAGCTTTCTTT.

This clonotype was seen repeatedly, ten times or more. J is TRBJ2-2 and V is TRBV7-8; D possibly corresponds to TRBD2 (7 bases). Germline V CDR1 and CDR2: SGHVS, FQNEAQ. V was cut by 3 bases and J by 6 bases, with 11 bases left in between. This CDR3 has 14 amino acids. The CDR3 DNA is TGTGCCAGCAGCTTGGGAGGGGGTCCCGGGGAGCTGTTTTTT. Translation: CASSLGGGPGELFF.

This clonotype was observed at least ten times. V gene TRBV12-3 or TRBV12-4 combines with J gene TRBJ1-2; unclear D gene. V was pared by 3 bases and J by 5 bases, with 13 bases between. This CDR3 spans 14 amino acids. The CDR3 region is CASSLSGIRYGYTF. Here the CDR3 DNA reads TGTGCCAGCAGTTTGAGCGGGATTAGATATGGCTACACCTTC.

Ten or more counts support this clonotype. This rearrangement joins TRBV5-1 to TRBJ2-2, with TRBD2 identical over 8 bases. This CDR3 has 15 amino acids. V trimming: 2 bases; J trimming: 2 bases; junction bases outside the gene matches: 2. Germline CDR1 SGHRS, CDR2 YFSETQ. CDR3 sequence (DNA): TGCGCCAGCAGCTTCCGGGGGGGAAACACCGGGGAGCTGTTTTTT. Protein: CASSFRGGNTGELFF. Full variable domain (outside the CDR3, taken from reference TRBV5-1 and TRBJ2-2): KAGVTQTPRYLIKTRGQQVTLSCSPISGHRSVSWYQQTPGQGLQFLFEYFSETQRNKGNFPGRFSGRQFSNSRSEMNVSTLELGDSALYLCASSFRGGNTGELFFGEGSRLTVL.

This clonotype turned up a few times. The rearrangement uses TRBV4-1 and TRBJ2-1; perhaps TRBD2 as D (5 bases). There are 15 residues in the CDR3. Germline V gene lookup returns CDR1 MGHRA and CDR2 YSYEKL. V gave up 0 bases and J gave up 6 bases, with 12 bases separating them. Here the CDR3 reads CASSQDGLTSNEQFF. The CDR3 nucleotides read TGCGCCAGCAGCCAAGATGGACTCACTAGCAATGAGCAGTTCTTC.

This clonotype appeared many times. This sequence joins TRBV6-5 and TRBJ2-1, with D unclear. Trimming shortened V by 2 bases and J by 2 bases, and 16 bases separated the two germline ends. This CDR3 spans 17 amino acids. Germline V lookup: CDR1 MNHEY, CDR2 SVGAGI. CDR3 nucleotide sequence: TGTGCCAGCAGTTACGGACCACTCCGATTAACCTACAATGAGCAGTTCTTC. Translated: CASSYGPLRLTYNEQFF.

This clonotype turned up a few times. The J gene is TRBJ1-1, the V gene TRBV5-1; D possibly corresponds to TRBD1 (5 bases). Germline V gives CDR1 SGHRS, CDR2 YFSETQ. This CDR3 comprises 16 residues. Trimming took off 3 bases at V and 1 base at J, with 16 bases between the two ends. The CDR3 loop is CASSSQAPRGNTEAFF. DNA of the CDR3: TGCGCCAGCAGCTCCCAGGCACCGAGGGGGAACACTGAAGCTTTCTTT.

The CDR3 DNA reads TGTGCCATCAGTGAGTCGACTAGTCTCCTAAGGGACACTGAAGCTTTCTTT. Protein: CAISESTSLLRDTEAFF. The gene calls are TRBV10-3 and TRBJ1-1, with D unresolved. Per the germline V gene, CDR1 is ENHRY and CDR2 is SYGVKD. CDR3 length equals 17 residues. The V gene lost 0 bases and the J gene lost 3 bases, with 17 bases spanning the gap.

This clonotype was counted ten times or more. The J gene is TRBJ2-2, the V gene TRBV11-1; tentatively, D is TRBD1 or TRBD2 (5 bases each). CDR1 SGHAT and CDR2 FQDESV come from the germline V gene (reference sequence). Trimming pared 1 base from V and 5 bases from J, leaving 11 bases between. The CDR3 consists of 15 residues. CDR3 protein: CASSLGPEGTGELFF. As DNA, the CDR3 is TGTGCCAGCAGCTTAGGTCCCGAGGGGACCGGGGAGCTGTTTTTT. The full variable domain, rest sourced from reference TRBV11-1 and TRBJ2-2, is EAEVAQSPRYKITEKSQAVAFWCDPISGHATLYWYRQILGQGPELLVQFQDESVVDDSQLPKDRFSAERLKGVDSTLKIQPAELGDSAMYLCASSLGPEGTGELFFGEGSRLTVL.

Here the CDR3 reads CASRVGGVYGYTF. The CDR3 DNA reads as TGCGCCAGCAGGGTCGGGGGGGTCTATGGCTACACCTTC. This sequence joins TRBV5-1 and TRBJ1-2; D is perhaps TRBD1 (5 bases). Germline V gives CDR1 SGHRS, CDR2 YFSETQ. V lost 5 bases, J lost 4 bases, and 12 bases lay in between. The CDR3 length is 13 residues. Looking up the rest from reference TRBV5-1 and TRBJ1-2 gives the full variable domain: KAGVTQTPRYLIKTRGQQVTLSCSPISGHRSVSWYQQTPGQGLQFLFEYFSETQRNKGNFPGRFSGRQFSNSRSEMNVSTLELGDSALYLCASRVGGVYGYTFGSGTRLTVV.

This clonotype was seen repeatedly, ten times or more. The chain joins TRBV20-1 to TRBJ1-2; 11 nucleotides match TRBD1. Germline values: CDR1 DFQATT, CDR2 SNEGSKA (reference sequence). V gave up 5 bases and J gave up 1 base; unmatched junction bases: 3. The CDR3 covers 14 residues. The chain's CDR3 is CSAGTGGDNYGYTF. For the CDR3, the DNA is TGCAGTGCTGGGACAGGGGGAGATAACTATGGCTACACCTTC.

This clonotype has just a few counts. This chain connects TRBV5-1 to TRBJ2-1; maybe TRBD2 (5 bases). This CDR3 spans 15 amino acids. Germline V gene data show CDR1 as SGHRS and CDR2 as YFSETQ. The V and J ends lost 7 bases and 0 bases respectively, with 14 bases between them. The CDR3 here is CASASGLSSYNEQFF. CDR3 sequence (DNA): TGCGCCAGCGCCAGCGGCTTAAGCTCCTACAATGAGCAGTTCTTC.

This sequence joins TRBV18 and TRBJ1-1, with 7 nucleotides matching TRBD1. V lost 3 bases and J lost 0; bases outside the gene matches: 1. CDR1 KGHSH and CDR2 LQKENI come from the germline V gene. The CDR3 has 14 amino acids. The CDR3 DNA reads as TGTGCCAGCTCACCGGACAGGATGAACACTGAAGCTTTCTTT. Protein product: CASSPDRMNTEAFF.

This clonotype was observed once. The chain couples TRBV12-3 or TRBV12-4 to TRBJ2-1; the D gene could be TRBD1 or TRBD2 (6 bases each). V lost 3 bases and J lost 2, with 14 bases in between. The CDR3 is made up of 16 amino acids. The CDR3 here is CASSFSRGGPYNEQFF. CDR3 nucleotide sequence: TGTGCCAGCAGTTTCTCCAGGGGAGGTCCCTACAATGAGCAGTTCTTC.

This clonotype was seen repeatedly, ten times or more. The CDR3 DNA sequence: TGCGCCAGCAGCTTGGTCCCGGACAGGGCCTACGAGCAGTACTTC. Protein: CASSLVPDRAYEQYF. The chain has TRBV5-1 and TRBJ2-7; 8 nucleotides align to TRBD1. Germline-derived CDR1 and CDR2 are SGHRS and YFSETQ. The trim removed 0 bases at V and 2 bases at J, leaving 4 bases unmatched. The CDR3 has 15 residues. The complete variable domain, with remaining parts taken from reference TRBV5-1 and TRBJ2-7, reads KAGVTQTPRYLIKTRGQQVTLSCSPISGHRSVSWYQQTPGQGLQFLFEYFSETQRNKGNFPGRFSGRQFSNSRSEMNVSTLELGDSALYLCASSLVPDRAYEQYFGPGTRLTVT.

J is TRBJ2-2 and V is TRBV6-5; 9 nucleotides match TRBD2. J was trimmed by 5 bases and V by 2 bases; bases with no gene match: 6. The CDR3 totals 16 residues. CDR1 and CDR2 (germline): MNHEY, SVGAGI. CDR3 amino acids: CASSYLSGSGTGELFF. CDR3 nucleotide sequence: TGTGCCAGCAGTTACCTTAGCGGGAGCGGAACCGGGGAGCTGTTTTTT.

The rearrangement uses TRBV18 and TRBJ1-4; unclear D gene. This CDR3 comprises 15 residues. The V end lost 2 bases, the J end lost 7 bases, and 14 bases lay between the germline ends. In germline, CDR1 is KGHSH, CDR2 LQKENI. CDR3 in amino acids: CASSPRRKIFEKLFF. The CDR3 DNA is TGTGCCAGCTCACCAAGGCGGAAGATTTTTGAAAAACTGTTTTTT.

This clonotype was counted ten times or more. The V gene is TRBV5-1, the J gene TRBJ1-2; D is possibly TRBD1 (6 bases). Germline V CDR1 and CDR2: SGHRS, YFSETQ. This CDR3 comprises 18 residues. Deletions cut 2 bases from V and 1 base from J, with 21 bases between. The CDR3 spells CASSFYPGSGASNYGYTF. The CDR3 coding sequence is TGCGCCAGCAGCTTCTACCCTGGATCGGGGGCCAGTAACTATGGCTACACCTTC. The whole variable domain, filled in from reference TRBV5-1 and TRBJ1-2, reads KAGVTQTPRYLIKTRGQQVTLSCSPISGHRSVSWYQQTPGQGLQFLFEYFSETQRNKGNFPGRFSGRQFSNSRSEMNVSTLELGDSALYLCASSFYPGSGASNYGYTFGSGTRLTVV.

The gene calls are TRBV5-1 and TRBJ2-7; no firm D call. Germline CDR1 SGHRS, CDR2 YFSETQ. The CDR3 is 14 amino acids. Deletions cut 7 bases from V and 1 base from J, with 15 bases between. CDR3 residues: CASFPGVGSYEQYF. CDR3 DNA: TGCGCCAGCTTCCCCGGCGTGGGGTCCTACGAGCAGTACTTC.

This clonotype has at least ten counts. The chain couples TRBV7-9 to TRBJ1-2; TRBD1 matches at 8 bases. CDR3 size: 14 residues. Germline loops: CDR1 SEHNR, CDR2 FQNEAQ (reference sequence). J lost 4 bases, V lost 4 bases, and 5 bases had no gene match. The CDR3 loop reads CASSSGQGGYGYTF. The CDR3 DNA follows: TGTGCCAGCAGCTCAGGACAGGGCGGCTATGGCTACACCTTC.

Ten or more counts support this clonotype. The CDR3 sequence is CASSFQGWQFF. The CDR3 DNA is TGTGCCAGCAGCTTCCAGGGGTGGCAGTTCTTC. The chain joins TRBV5-4 to TRBJ2-1; D may be TRBD1 (6 bases). Germline assignment: CDR1 SGHNT and CDR2 YYREEE (reference sequence). V lost 2 bases, J lost 12 bases, and 9 bases lay in between. CDR3 length equals 11 residues.

This clonotype was counted many times. This chain joins TRBV5-1 and TRBJ2-1; D assignment may be TRBD1 or TRBD2 (5 bases each). CDR3 length equals 15 residues. The germline gives CDR1 SGHRS, CDR2 YFSETQ. Trimming took off 2 bases at V and 3 bases at J, with 12 bases between the two ends. The DNA for the CDR3 is TGCGCCAGCAGCTTACTCCGGGACGGCTACAATGAGCAGTTCTTC. Its translation is CASSLLRDGYNEQFF.

This clonotype was recorded at least ten times. This rearrangement joins TRBV6-5 to TRBJ2-1; 10 nucleotides line up with TRBD2. Trimming at V came to 6 bases and at J to 4 bases, leaving 9 bases not matched to a gene. The CDR3 is made up of 16 amino acids. Per the germline V gene, CDR1 is MNHEY and CDR2 is SVGAGI. The CDR3 loop is CASRQTRTSGYNEQFF. In DNA, the CDR3 is TGTGCCAGCAGACAGACCAGGACTAGCGGTTACAATGAGCAGTTCTTC.

This clonotype was counted at least ten times. This chain uses TRBV5-5 with TRBJ1-2; no clear D gene. The CDR3 runs to 13 residues. Trimming shortened V by 4 bases and J by 8 bases, and 15 bases separated the two germline ends. In germline, CDR1 is SGHKS, CDR2 YYEKEE (reference sequence). DNA for the CDR3: TGTGCCAGCAGCCCCACAGATCGCTACGGCTACACCTTC. Encoded protein: CASSPTDRYGYTF.

The sample holds many counts of this clonotype. The V gene is TRBV5-5, the J gene TRBJ2-1; D might be TRBD1 (6 bases). This CDR3 has 15 residues. The germline V gene has CDR1 SGHKS and CDR2 YYEKEE (reference sequence). V lost 2 bases to trimming and J lost 4 bases, with 13 bases between them. DNA for the CDR3: TGTGCCAGCAGCTTCCAGCCCGACAGGTACAATGAGCAGTTCTTC. It specifies CASSFQPDRYNEQFF.